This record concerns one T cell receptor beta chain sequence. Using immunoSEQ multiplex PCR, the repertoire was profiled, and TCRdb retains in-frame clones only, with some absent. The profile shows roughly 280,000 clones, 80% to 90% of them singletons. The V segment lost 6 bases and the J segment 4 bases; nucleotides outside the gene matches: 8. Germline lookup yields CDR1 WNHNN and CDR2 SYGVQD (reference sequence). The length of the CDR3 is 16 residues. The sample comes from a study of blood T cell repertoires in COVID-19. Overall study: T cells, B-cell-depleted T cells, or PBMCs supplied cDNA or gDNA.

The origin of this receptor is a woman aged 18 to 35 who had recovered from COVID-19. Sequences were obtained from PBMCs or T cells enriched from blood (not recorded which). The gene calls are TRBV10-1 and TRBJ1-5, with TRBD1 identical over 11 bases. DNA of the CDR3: TGCGCCAGCAGGAAGGGACAGGGGGTGTCGAATCAGCCCCAGCATTTT. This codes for CASRKGQGVSNQPQHF.